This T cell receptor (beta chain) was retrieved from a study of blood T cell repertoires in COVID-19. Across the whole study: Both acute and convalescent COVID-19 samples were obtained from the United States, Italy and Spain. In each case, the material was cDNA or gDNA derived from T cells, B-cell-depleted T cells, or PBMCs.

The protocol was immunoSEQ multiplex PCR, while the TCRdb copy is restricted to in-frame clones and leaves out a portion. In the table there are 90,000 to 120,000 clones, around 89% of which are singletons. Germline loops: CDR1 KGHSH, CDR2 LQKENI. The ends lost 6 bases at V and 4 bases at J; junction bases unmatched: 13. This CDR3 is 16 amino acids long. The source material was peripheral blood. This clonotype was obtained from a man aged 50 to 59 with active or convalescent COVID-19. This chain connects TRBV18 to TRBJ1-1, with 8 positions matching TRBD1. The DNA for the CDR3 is TGTGCCAGCTCCCCGATGGCAGGGGGCGAGGGCACTGAAGCTTTCTTT. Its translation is CASSPMAGGEGTEAFF.